This T cell receptor (beta chain) originates from a study of CD8+ T cells in alopecia areata. At the level of the study: Treated patients were dosed with oral tofacitinib, taking 5 to 10 mg twice daily.

Isolated RNA was reverse transcribed into cDNA used as the sequencing template. Generated by immunoSEQ multiplex PCR, the TCRdb table keeps only in-frame clones and is missing some. The sample yields about 180,000 clones, around 63% seen once. Losses at the gene ends were 2 bases for V and 2 bases for J; bases not matched to a gene: 7. Germline-derived CDR1 and CDR2 are SGDLS and YYNGEE. This CDR3 comprises 16 residues. This clone was recorded only once. The gene calls are TRBV9 and TRBJ2-3; 8 nucleotides align to TRBD2. This sample comprised CD4+ T cells sorted from blood, obtained at week 0. The source is a human donor with alopecia areata. The CDR3: CASSVQAGDFTDTQYF. DNA for the CDR3: TGTGCCAGCAGCGTCCAAGCGGGGGACTTCACAGATACGCAGTATTTT.